The clone carrying this TCR beta chain was detected once. This entry comes from a study of OX40 agonist ivuxolimab in advanced cancers. Background on the study: Ivuxolimab, an agonistic anti-OX40 (CD134) antibody, was given to patients. All patients had ivuxolimab intravenously every 2 weeks at 0.01 to 10 mg/kg.

Profiled with immunoSEQ multiplex PCR; TCRdb holds only in-frame clones, not every one. The table shows around 60,000 clones, with approximately 88% occurring only once. From germline, CDR1 is SGHRS and CDR2 YFSETQ. This CDR3 is 14 amino acids long. After removal of 0 bases from V and 7 bases from J, the junction contained 4 bases not matched to a gene. The receptor was isolated from an adult with an advanced solid tumor such as melanoma, head and neck, liver or kidney cancer. The V and J genes are TRBV5-1 and TRBJ2-1, with 7 positions matching TRBD2. The sequences come from CD4+ or CD8+ T cells sorted from blood, collected in a trial of the OX40 agonist ivuxolimab. The CDR3 spells CASSLGAGRNEQFF. The CDR3 DNA reads as TGCGCCAGCAGCTTGGGAGCGGGACGGAATGAGCAGTTCTTC.